Listed here is a single T cell receptor beta chain. Its antigen is unidentified. Use of 60 Vbeta and 13 Jbeta primers characterized the PCR. Sequenced by immunoSEQ multiplex PCR; TCRdb stores in-frame clones only, minus some. The table shows 200,000 to 250,000 clones, with approximately 80% occurring only once. Donors had nominal health at sampling but likely had unrecorded immune exposures. There are 14 residues in the CDR3. CDR1 and CDR2 (germline): SGHTS, YDEGEE. Germline trimming cut 3 bases from V and 4 bases from J; bases unmatched to any gene: 5. This record comes from a study of cytomegalovirus exposure and HLA in healthy donors. Study results and limitations: What a later analysis reportedly showed was that an Asian-associated ancestry cluster had fewer N-insertions than the approximately 700-donor mean. Most TCR sequences were uncommon, yet certain public TCRs appeared in many donors. Sequencing likely generated an artifact that appeared as a cluster of highly shared sequence variants.

This TCR was sampled from a woman aged 25-40 years in good health and CMV-seronegative. Sequencing was performed on PBMCs. This chain joins TRBV5-8 and TRBJ2-7; 9 bases are shared with TRBD1. The CDR3, as DNA: TGTGCCAGCAGCTACCCGGGACAGGGTTACGAGCAGTACTTC. Amino acids: CASSYPGQGYEQYF.